Following are 5 T cell receptor beta chains from one sample sequenced in a study of Graves' ophthalmopathy and Graves' hyperthyroidism. Amplification from RNA transcripts yielded the TCR beta CDR3 regions. HTBI primers served in a first-round RT-PCR, which a second-round multiplex PCR followed. TCRdb processed the multiplex PCR reads anew with MiXCR; each CDR3 protein has one entry. Of around 520,000 distinct CDR3 sequences in the sample, about 35% were seen once. Source material: peripheral blood or thyroid tissue (not recorded which). Receptors were obtained from an adult man with Graves' hyperthyroidism.

This clonotype was detected many times. V usage is TRBV2 and J usage is TRBJ2-7; the match to TRBD1 covers 7 bases. The CDR3 extends over 14 amino acids. V shed 6 bases, J shed 3 bases, and the junction held 8 bases outside the gene matches. Germline V gene lookup returns CDR1 SNHLY and CDR2 FYNNEI. CDR3 in amino acids: CASRGTEGLYEQYF. Written as DNA, the CDR3 is TGTGCCAGCAGGGGGACAGAGGGGCTCTACGAGCAGTACTTC.

This chain connects TRBV19 to TRBJ2-7, with D maybe TRBD1 (6 bases). This CDR3 is 13 amino acids long. The germline gives CDR1 LNHDA, CDR2 SQIVND (reference sequence). With 6 bases removed from V and 0 bases from J, the gap between germline ends came to 9 bases. The CDR3 here is CASRMTGSYEQYF. In DNA, the CDR3 is TGTGCCAGTAGGATGACAGGCTCCTACGAGCAGTACTTC.

This clonotype appeared many times. The rearrangement links TRBV25-1 to TRBJ1-5, with D possibly TRBD1 on 6 matching bases. V was shortened by 3 bases and J by 4 bases, with 16 bases between the two germline ends. The CDR3 loop spans 16 amino acids. In germline, CDR1 is MGHDK, CDR2 SYGVNS. CDR3 bases: TGTGCCAGCAGTGATGCGTCGCGGGGGGCTAATCAGCCCCAGCATTTT. It is translated as CASSDASRGANQPQHF.

The chain combines TRBV29-1 with TRBJ1-5, with D maybe TRBD1 (5 bases). The germline V and J ends were trimmed by 3 bases and 2 bases, with 8 bases remaining between them. The CDR3 extends over 13 amino acids. Per the germline V gene, CDR1 is SQVTM and CDR2 is ANQGSEA. Here the CDR3 reads CSVDAGRNQPQHF. Written as DNA, the CDR3 is TGCAGCGTTGATGCAGGGCGCAATCAGCCCCAGCATTTT.

The chain links TRBV20-1 to TRBJ1-5, with D tentatively TRBD1 (5 bases). The CDR3 length is 15 residues. The germline CDR1 and CDR2 sequences are DFQATT and SNEGSKA (reference sequence). V was cut by 3 bases and J by 0 bases, with 12 bases left in between. CDR3 nucleotides: TGCAGTGCTAGTCATAGGGGATATAGCAATCAGCCCCAGCATTTT. The encoded protein is CSASHRGYSNQPQHF.